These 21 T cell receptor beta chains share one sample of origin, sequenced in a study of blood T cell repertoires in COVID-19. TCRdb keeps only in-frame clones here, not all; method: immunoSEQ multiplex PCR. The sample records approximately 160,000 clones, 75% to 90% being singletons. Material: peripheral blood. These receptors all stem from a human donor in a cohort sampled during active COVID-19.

CDR3 bases: TGTGCCAGCAGCGTAGGACAGGGGTCGCGAAATGAGCAGTTCTTC. Amino acid sequence: CASSVGQGSRNEQFF. The chain recombines TRBV9 with TRBJ2-1, with TRBD1 matching 8 bases. Germline V CDR1 and CDR2: SGDLS, YYNGEE. With V trimmed by 0 bases and J by 7 bases, 6 bases remained unmatched. This CDR3 has 15 amino acids. Full variable domain (remainder filled in from reference TRBV9 and TRBJ2-1): DSGVTQTPKHLITATGQRVTLRCSPRSGDLSVYWYQQSLDQGLQFLIQYYNGEERAKGNILERFSAQQFPDLHSELNLSSLELGDSALYFCASSVGQGSRNEQFFGPGTRLTVL.

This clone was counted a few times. The CDR3 loop reads CASRDRGGSPLHF. The CDR3 region has the DNA TGTGCCAGCAGGGACAGGGGAGGTTCACCCCTCCACTTT. This chain links TRBV6-5 with TRBJ1-6, with 9 bases aligning to TRBD1. Germline V lookup: CDR1 MNHEY, CDR2 SVGAGI. V shed 6 bases, J shed 9 bases, and the junction held 3 bases outside the gene matches. The CDR3 spans 13 residues.

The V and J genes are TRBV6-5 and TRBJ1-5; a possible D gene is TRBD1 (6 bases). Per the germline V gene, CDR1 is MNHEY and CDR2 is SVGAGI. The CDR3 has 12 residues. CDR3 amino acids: CSTGFGNQPQHF. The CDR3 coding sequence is TGTTCAACAGGGTTCGGCAATCAGCCCCAGCATTTT.

Written as DNA, the CDR3 is TGTGCCAGCAGCCAACCCGACAGTTCCTACGAGCAGTACTTC. As protein: CASSQPDSSYEQYF. J is TRBJ2-7 and V is TRBV5-4, with a weak D call TRBD1 (5 bases). This CDR3 has 14 amino acids. V shed 4 bases and J shed 1 base, with 12 bases lying between them. The V gene's germline CDR1 is SGHNT and CDR2 YYREEE (reference sequence).

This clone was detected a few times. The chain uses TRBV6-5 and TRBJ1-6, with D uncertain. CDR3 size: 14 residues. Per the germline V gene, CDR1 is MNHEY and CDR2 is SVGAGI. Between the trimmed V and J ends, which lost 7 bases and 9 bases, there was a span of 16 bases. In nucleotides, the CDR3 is TGTGCCAGCACCTATTCCCAATCTGGTTCACCCCTCCACTTT. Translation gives CASTYSQSGSPLHF.

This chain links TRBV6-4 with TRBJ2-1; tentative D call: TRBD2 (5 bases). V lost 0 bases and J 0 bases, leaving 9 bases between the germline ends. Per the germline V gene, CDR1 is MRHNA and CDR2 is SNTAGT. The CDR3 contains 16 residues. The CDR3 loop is CASSDSKRSSYNEQFF. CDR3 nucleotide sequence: TGTGCCAGCAGTGACTCCAAGCGGAGCTCCTACAATGAGCAGTTCTTC.

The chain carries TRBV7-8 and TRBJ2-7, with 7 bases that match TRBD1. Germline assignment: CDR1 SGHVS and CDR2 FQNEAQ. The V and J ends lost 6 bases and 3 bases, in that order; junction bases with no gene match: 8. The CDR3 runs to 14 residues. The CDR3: CASSLFGTVYEQYF. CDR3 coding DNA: TGTGCCAGCAGTTTGTTCGGGACAGTCTACGAGCAGTACTTC.

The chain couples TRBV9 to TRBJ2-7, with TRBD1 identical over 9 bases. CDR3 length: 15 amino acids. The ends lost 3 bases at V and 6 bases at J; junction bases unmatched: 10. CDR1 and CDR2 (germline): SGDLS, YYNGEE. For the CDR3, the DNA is TGTGCCAGCAGCGAGGAGGGGACAGGGAAAAGCGAGCAGTACTTC. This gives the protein CASSEEGTGKSEQYF.

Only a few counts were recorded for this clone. This CDR3 reads CASSPGGAVRYEQYF. Here the CDR3 DNA reads TGTGCCAGCAGCCCTGGGGGGGCCGTTCGCTACGAGCAGTACTTC. This rearrangement joins TRBV7-2 to TRBJ2-7; tentatively, D is TRBD2 (7 bases). Trimming stripped 5 bases from V and 3 bases from J, with 17 bases between. Germline V gene sequence: CDR1 SGHTA, CDR2 FQGNSA. The CDR3 runs 15 residues. Full variable domain (missing parts from reference TRBV7-2 and TRBJ2-7): GAGVSQSPSNKVTEKGKDVELRCDPISGHTALYWYRQSLGQGLEFLIYFQGNSAPDKSGLPSDRFSAERTGGSVSTLTIQRTQQEDSAVYLCASSPGGAVRYEQYFGPGTRLTVT.

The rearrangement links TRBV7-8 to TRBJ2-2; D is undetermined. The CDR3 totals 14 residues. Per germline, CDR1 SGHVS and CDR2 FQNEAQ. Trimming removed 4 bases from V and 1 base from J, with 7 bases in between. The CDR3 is CASSSTRNTGELFF. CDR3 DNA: TGTGCCAGCAGCTCAACACGGAACACCGGGGAGCTGTTTTTT.

CDR3 in DNA: TGTGCCATCAGTGATTCTTCCGATTCGGAGTATTCACCCCTCCACTTT. It is translated as CAISDSSDSEYSPLHF. The V and J genes are TRBV10-3 and TRBJ1-6; D not resolved. CDR1 is ENHRY, CDR2 SYGVKD, per germline. The CDR3 has 16 amino acids. V was pared by 3 bases and J by 8 bases, with 17 bases between.

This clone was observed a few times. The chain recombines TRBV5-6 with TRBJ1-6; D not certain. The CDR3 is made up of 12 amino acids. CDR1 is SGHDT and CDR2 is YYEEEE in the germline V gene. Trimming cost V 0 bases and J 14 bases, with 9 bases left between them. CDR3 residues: CASSLARGALHF. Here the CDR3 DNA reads TGTGCCAGCAGCTTGGCACGGGGAGCCCTCCACTTT. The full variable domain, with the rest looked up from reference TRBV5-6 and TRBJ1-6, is DAGVTQSPTHLIKTRGQQVTLRCSPKSGHDTVSWYQQALGQGPQFIFQYYEEEERQRGNFPDRFSGHQFPNYSSELNVNALLLGDSALYLCASSLARGALHFGNGTRLTVT.

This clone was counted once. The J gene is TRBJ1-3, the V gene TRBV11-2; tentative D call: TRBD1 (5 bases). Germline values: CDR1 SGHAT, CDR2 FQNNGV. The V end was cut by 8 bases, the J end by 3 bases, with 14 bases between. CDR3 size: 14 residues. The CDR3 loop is CASADQGGGNTIYF. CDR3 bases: TGTGCCAGCGCGGATCAGGGCGGTGGAAACACCATATATTTT.

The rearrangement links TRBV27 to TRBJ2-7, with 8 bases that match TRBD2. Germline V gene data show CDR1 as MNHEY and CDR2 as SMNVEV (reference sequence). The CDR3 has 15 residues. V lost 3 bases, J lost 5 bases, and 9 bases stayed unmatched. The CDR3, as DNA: TGTGCCAGCAGTTTCGGGAGGGGAGATTCCCACGAGCAGTACTTC. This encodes CASSFGRGDSHEQYF.

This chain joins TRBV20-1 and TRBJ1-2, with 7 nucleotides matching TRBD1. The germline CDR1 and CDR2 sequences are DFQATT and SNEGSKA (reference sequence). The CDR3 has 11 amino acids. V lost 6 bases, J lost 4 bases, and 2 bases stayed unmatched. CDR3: CSAGTVYGYTF. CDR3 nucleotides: TGCAGTGCCGGGACAGTCTATGGCTACACCTTC.

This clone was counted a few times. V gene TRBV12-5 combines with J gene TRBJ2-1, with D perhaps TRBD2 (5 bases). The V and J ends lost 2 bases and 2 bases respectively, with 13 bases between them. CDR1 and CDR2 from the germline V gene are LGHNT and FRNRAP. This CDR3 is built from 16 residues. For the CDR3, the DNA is TGTGCTAGTGGTTTGAACGCAGGAGGAGCCTACAATGAGCAGTTCTTC. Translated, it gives CASGLNAGGAYNEQFF.

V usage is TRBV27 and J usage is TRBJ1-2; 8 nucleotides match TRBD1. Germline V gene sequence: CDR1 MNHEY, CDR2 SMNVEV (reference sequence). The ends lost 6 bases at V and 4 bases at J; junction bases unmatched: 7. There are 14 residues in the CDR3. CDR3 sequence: CASSPGTGSYGYTF. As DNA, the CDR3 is TGTGCCAGCAGCCCTGGGACAGGATCCTATGGCTACACCTTC.

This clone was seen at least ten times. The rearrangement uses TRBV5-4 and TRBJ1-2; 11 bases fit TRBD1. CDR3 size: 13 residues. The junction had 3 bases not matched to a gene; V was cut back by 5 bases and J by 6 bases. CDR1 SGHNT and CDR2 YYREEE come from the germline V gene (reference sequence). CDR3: CASRPGQGDGYTF. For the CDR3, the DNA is TGTGCCAGCAGACCGGGACAGGGGGATGGCTACACCTTC.

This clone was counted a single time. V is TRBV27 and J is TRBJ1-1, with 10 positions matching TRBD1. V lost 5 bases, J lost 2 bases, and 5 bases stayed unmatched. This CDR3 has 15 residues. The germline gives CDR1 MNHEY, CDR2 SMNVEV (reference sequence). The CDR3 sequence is CASSPDRGPNTEAFF. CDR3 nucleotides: TGTGCCAGCAGTCCCGACAGGGGGCCCAACACTGAAGCTTTCTTT.

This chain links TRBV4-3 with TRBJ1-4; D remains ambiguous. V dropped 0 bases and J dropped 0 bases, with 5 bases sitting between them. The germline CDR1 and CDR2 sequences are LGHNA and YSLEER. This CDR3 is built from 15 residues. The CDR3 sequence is CASSQDHATNEKLFF. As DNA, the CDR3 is TGCGCCAGCAGCCAAGATCATGCAACTAATGAAAAACTGTTTTTT.

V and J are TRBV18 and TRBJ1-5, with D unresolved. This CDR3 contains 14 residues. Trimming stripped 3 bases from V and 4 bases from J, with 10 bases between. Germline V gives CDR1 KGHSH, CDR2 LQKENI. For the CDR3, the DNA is TGTGCCAGCTCACCTTCCCAGGTAAATCAGCCCCAGCATTTT. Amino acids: CASSPSQVNQPQHF.